This T cell receptor (beta chain) is drawn from a study of blood T cell dynamics during melanoma immunotherapy. Findings and limits, study-wide: At W3, later disease-control patients showed bifurcated PBMC repertoire changes, unlike progressors.

Time point indicated: pre-treatment baseline. Blood was drawn before treatment and at week 3 after checkpoint blockade. Apart from two fast progressors, RECIST 1.1 response was judged 12 weeks post-infusion. On this clone itself: What it binds is not known.

CDR1 is MNHEY, CDR2 SMNVEV, per germline (reference sequence). The CDR3 has 14 amino acids. The V end lost 7 bases, the J end lost 2 bases, and 13 bases lay between the germline ends. Each bulk PBMC sample had about 330 ng DNA loaded. Clones were sequenced by immunoSEQ multiplex PCR, and TCRdb holds only the in-frame ones, with some missing. The sample includes about 9,600 clones, 88% of them seen just once. This material consisted of blood, taken from a patient treated with checkpoint blockade. This TCR was recovered from a human donor with melanoma. This chain joins TRBV27 and TRBJ2-3, with unresolved D. Here the CDR3 DNA reads TGTGCCAGCACCAGAAGGGCCCACACAGATACGCAGTATTTT. It encodes CASTRRAHTDTQYF.